This paragraph covers one T cell receptor beta chain sequence. Its antigen is still unknown. The record originates from a study of T cell clonotyping in hematopoietic cell transplantation. Study-wide results and limits: Broader posttransplant TCR repertoire diversity was predicted by graft donor and pretransplant recipient Inverse Simpson Index values. At the given depth, recipient repertoires were over 95% de novo clonotypes. CD4 and CD8 repertoire contributions could not be separated without sorting. Recipient TCR diversity dropped after transplant; expanded clonotypes rose from day 30 to 180.

This CDR3 has 15 residues. The germline V gene has CDR1 LGHNA and CDR2 YNFKEQ. J was trimmed by 4 bases and V by 4 bases; bases with no gene match: 4. Here immunoSEQ multiplex PCR was the method, and the copy in TCRdb shows in-frame clones only, minus some. The sample yields some 15,000 clones, around 66% seen once. This TCR was recovered from a male patient between 45 and 59 years old who had an allogeneic stem cell transplant from an unrelated donor, so T cells may come from the graft donor. Some clones in this sample may be carry-over from other donors' samples. This material consisted of PBMCs, taken 30 days after allogeneic stem cell transplant. This chain connects TRBV4-2 to TRBJ1-4, with TRBD1 matching over 9 bases. CDR3 sequence (DNA): TGTGCCAGCAGCCCGGACAGGGGATTTAATGAAAAACTGTTTTTT. Translated: CASSPDRGFNEKLFF.